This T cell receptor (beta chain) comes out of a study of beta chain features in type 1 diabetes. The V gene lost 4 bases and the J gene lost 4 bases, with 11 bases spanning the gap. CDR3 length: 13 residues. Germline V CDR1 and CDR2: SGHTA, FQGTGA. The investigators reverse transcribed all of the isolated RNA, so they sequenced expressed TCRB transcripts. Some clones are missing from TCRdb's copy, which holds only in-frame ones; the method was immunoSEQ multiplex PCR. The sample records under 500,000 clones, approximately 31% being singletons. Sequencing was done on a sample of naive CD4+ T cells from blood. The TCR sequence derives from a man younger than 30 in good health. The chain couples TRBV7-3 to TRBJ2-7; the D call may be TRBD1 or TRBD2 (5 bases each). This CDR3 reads CASSSGPTYEQYF. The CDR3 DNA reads TGTGCCAGCAGCTCGGGACCGACGTACGAGCAGTACTTC.